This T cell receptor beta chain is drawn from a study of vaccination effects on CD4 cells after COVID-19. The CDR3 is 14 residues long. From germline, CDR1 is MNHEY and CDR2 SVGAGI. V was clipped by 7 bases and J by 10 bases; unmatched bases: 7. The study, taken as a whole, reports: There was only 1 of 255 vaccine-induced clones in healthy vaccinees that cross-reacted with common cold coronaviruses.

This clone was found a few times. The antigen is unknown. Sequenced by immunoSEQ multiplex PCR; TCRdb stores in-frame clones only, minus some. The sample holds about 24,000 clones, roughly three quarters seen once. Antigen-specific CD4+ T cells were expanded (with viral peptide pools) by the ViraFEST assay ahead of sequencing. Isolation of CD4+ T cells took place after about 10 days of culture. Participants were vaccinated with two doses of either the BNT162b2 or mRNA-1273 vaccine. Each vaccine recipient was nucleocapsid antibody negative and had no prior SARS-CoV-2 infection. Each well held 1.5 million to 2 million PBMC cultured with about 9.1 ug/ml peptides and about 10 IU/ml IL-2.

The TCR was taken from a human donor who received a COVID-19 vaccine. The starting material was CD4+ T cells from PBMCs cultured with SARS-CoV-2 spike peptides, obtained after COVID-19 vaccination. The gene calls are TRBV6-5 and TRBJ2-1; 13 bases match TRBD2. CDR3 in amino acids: CASKTSGGAFEQFF. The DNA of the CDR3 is TGTGCCAGCAAAACTAGCGGGGGGGCTTTCGAGCAGTTCTTC.